This TCR beta chain was recovered during a study of T cells after yellow fever vaccination. Via MiXCR, TCRdb re-called the 5' RACE reads, giving one row per CDR3 protein. The sample lists 250,000 or so distinct CDR3 sequences; about 7% were seen once. Germline V gives CDR1 SEHNR, CDR2 FQNEAQ (reference sequence). The CDR3 has 15 residues. Trimming at V came to 5 bases and at J to 3 bases, leaving 4 bases not matched to a gene. The genes are TRBV7-9 and TRBJ2-7; TRBD2 agrees at 13 bases. The TCR comes from a man aged 25-40 years who received the YFV17D yellow fever vaccine. Sequencing was performed on CD4+ T cells sorted from PBMCs, taken 15 days after the yellow fever booster vaccination. CDR3 protein: CASSNRTSGGYEQYF. DNA of the CDR3: TGTGCCAGCAGCAACCGGACTAGCGGGGGCTACGAGCAGTACTTC.